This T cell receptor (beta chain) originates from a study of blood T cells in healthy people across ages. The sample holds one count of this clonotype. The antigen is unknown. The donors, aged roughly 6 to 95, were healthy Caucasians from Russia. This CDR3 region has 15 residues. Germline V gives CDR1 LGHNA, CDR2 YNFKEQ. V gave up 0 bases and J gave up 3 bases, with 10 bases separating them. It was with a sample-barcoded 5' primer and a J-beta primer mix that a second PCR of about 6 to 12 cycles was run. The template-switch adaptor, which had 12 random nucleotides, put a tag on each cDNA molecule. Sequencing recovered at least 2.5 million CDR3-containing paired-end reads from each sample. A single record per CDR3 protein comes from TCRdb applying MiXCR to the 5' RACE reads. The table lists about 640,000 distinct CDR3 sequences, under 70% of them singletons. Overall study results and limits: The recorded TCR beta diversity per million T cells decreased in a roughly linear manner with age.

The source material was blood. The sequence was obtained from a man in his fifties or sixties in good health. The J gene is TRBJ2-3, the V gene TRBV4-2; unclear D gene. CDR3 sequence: CASSQDNSLTDTQYF. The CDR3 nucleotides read TGTGCCAGCAGCCAAGATAACTCCTTAACAGATACGCAGTATTTT.